This TCR beta chain was profiled in a study of T cell responses to AZD1222 COVID-19 vaccine. Study observations and caveats: Only a handful of AZD1222 recipients tested seropositive at baseline. Spike-specific TCR breadth and depth went up after people got two AZD1222 doses.

This clone was seen more than once but under ten times. The antigen is undetermined. Trimming took 6 bases from V and 1 from J; bases not matched to a gene: 8. Germline V lookup: CDR1 LNHDA, CDR2 SQIVND (reference sequence). This CDR3 region has 16 residues. Generated by immunoSEQ multiplex PCR, the TCRdb table keeps only in-frame clones and is missing some. Here the sample spans 65,000 to 80,000 clones, roughly nine tenths being singletons. This receptor was taken from an adult in good health. This sequence joins TRBV19 and TRBJ1-1; 10 bases are a match to TRBD1. The sequencing used peripheral blood, collected on day 0 of MenACWY control vaccination. The CDR3 reads CASREKDRGTNTEAFF. The CDR3 bases are TGTGCCAGTAGGGAGAAGGACAGGGGGACGAACACTGAAGCTTTCTTT.